Each of the 15 T cell receptor beta chains below was sequenced from the same sample in a study of beta chain features in type 1 diabetes. Their cognate antigens are unknown. Expressed TCRB transcripts were sequenced because the entire RNA isolate underwent reverse transcription. Only in-frame clones appear in the TCRdb table, and some are missing; sequencing was by immunoSEQ multiplex PCR. The sample has around 140,000 clones; about 13% are singletons. General observations from the study: Shorter TCRB CDR3s, moderately but significantly so, were found in Type 1 diabetes patients in all four CD4+ subsets.

The source material was central memory CD4+ T cells from blood. These receptors all come from a man between 18 and 35 years old with type 1 diabetes.

The table lists this clone with a few counts. This rearrangement joins TRBV29-1 to TRBJ2-3; 8 positions match TRBD1. With V trimmed by 6 bases and J by 3 bases, 8 bases remained unmatched. Germline V gives CDR1 SQVTM, CDR2 ANQGSEA. This CDR3 region has 14 residues. The CDR3 is CSVPGGAGTDTQYF. The CDR3 coding sequence is TGCAGCGTCCCAGGGGGCGCGGGGACAGATACGCAGTATTTT.

This clone was detected many times. A read error may account for a junction end that differs from germline. The DNA for the CDR3 is TGTGCCAGCAGCCAAGCCGGACTTCCTCGCGCGATGTTT. The encoded protein is CASSQAGLPRAMF. This chain joins TRBV14 and TRBJ2-3, with D perhaps TRBD2 (5 bases). CDR1 is SGHDN, CDR2 FVKESK, per germline. The CDR3 extends over 13 amino acids.

This clone was picked up many times. The chain uses TRBV13 and TRBJ1-6; 7 nucleotides align to TRBD1. The CDR3 consists of 14 residues. With V trimmed by 5 bases and J by 9 bases, 7 bases remained unmatched. Germline CDR1 is PRHDT and CDR2 is FYEKMQ (reference sequence). Here the CDR3 DNA reads TGTGCCAGCAGCACGGGACAGTCCTTTTCACCCCTCCACTTT. This sequence encodes CASSTGQSFSPLHF.

This clone was counted between two and nine times. V gene TRBV28 combines with J gene TRBJ2-2, with D possibly matching TRBD2 (7 bases). The CDR3 is 15 amino acids. The germline V gene encodes CDR1 MDHEN and CDR2 SYDVKM. Trimming shortened V by 3 bases and J by 7 bases, and 15 bases separated the two germline ends. CDR3 in amino acids: CASSFLRGRGGELFF. For the CDR3, the DNA is TGTGCCAGCAGTTTTTTGCGGGGGCGAGGCGGGGAGCTGTTTTTT.

In its sample, this clone was seen a few times. This rearrangement joins TRBV6-1 to TRBJ2-1, with D possibly being TRBD2 (5 bases). V was trimmed by 7 bases and J by 5 bases, leaving 15 bases between them. The CDR3 is 14 residues long. Germline values: CDR1 MNHNS, CDR2 SASEGT. CDR3 DNA: TGTGCCAGCACCTCGGAATTCGGGAACAATGAGCAGTTCTTC. Its translation is CASTSEFGNNEQFF.

The J gene is TRBJ1-2, the V gene TRBV27; D remains unclear. The CDR3 totals 14 residues. Germline V gene sequence: CDR1 MNHEY, CDR2 SMNVEV (reference sequence). Trimming removed 3 bases from V and 8 bases from J, with 16 bases in between. In DNA, the CDR3 is TGTGCCAGCAGTTTTAACTCGGCCATACAAGGCTACACCTTC. It is translated as CASSFNSAIQGYTF.

The chain combines TRBV5-6 with TRBJ1-5; D may be TRBD1 (6 bases). This CDR3 is built from 14 residues. The V gene lost 5 bases and the J gene lost 0 bases, with 9 bases spanning the gap. Looked up from germline, CDR1 is SGHDT and CDR2 is YYEEEE. CDR3 bases: TGTGCCAGCAGTCAGGGGAATAGCAATCAGCCCCAGCATTTT. This sequence encodes CASSQGNSNQPQHF.

This clone was seen more than once but under ten times. The V gene is TRBV6-5, the J gene TRBJ2-1; 7 bases fit TRBD1. This CDR3 has 15 amino acids. Trimming took 0 bases from V and 5 from J; bases not matched to a gene: 4. Germline assignment: CDR1 MNHEY and CDR2 SVGAGI. In nucleotides, the CDR3 is TGTGCCAGCAGTTACTCGGGACAGACAAACAATGAGCAGTTCTTC. Its translation: CASSYSGQTNNEQFF.

The sample holds a few counts of this clone. The chain has TRBV4-1 and TRBJ1-1; D remains ambiguous. The germline V gene encodes CDR1 MGHRA and CDR2 YSYEKL. This CDR3 contains 15 residues. V was cut by 0 bases and J by 2 bases, with 10 bases left in between. CDR3 DNA: TGCGCCAGCAGCCAAGATCCAGGACTTAACACTGAAGCTTTCTTT. Its protein is CASSQDPGLNTEAFF.

This clone was counted between two and nine times. V is TRBV15 and J is TRBJ1-1; D gene unclear. The CDR3 consists of 13 residues. Germline V lookup: CDR1 LNHNV, CDR2 YYDKDF (reference sequence). Trimming shortened V by 2 bases and J by 6 bases, and 10 bases separated the two germline ends. CDR3 nucleotide sequence: TGTGCCACCAGCAGACCCCTAATGGCTGAAGCTTTCTTT. Its translation is CATSRPLMAEAFF.

The genes are TRBV7-9 and TRBJ2-1; TRBD1 agrees at 9 bases. Germline values: CDR1 SEHNR, CDR2 FQNEAQ (reference sequence). The ends lost 5 bases at V and 5 bases at J; junction bases unmatched: 7. This CDR3 has 15 amino acids. This CDR3 is CASSRGQGTDNEQFF. CDR3 nucleotides: TGTGCCAGCAGCCGAGGACAGGGGACGGACAATGAGCAGTTCTTC.

This clone has a handful of counts. The chain uses TRBV19 and TRBJ1-5, with D possibly matching TRBD1 (5 bases). V was pared by 4 bases and J by 3 bases, with 10 bases between. This CDR3 is built from 14 residues. Per germline, CDR1 LNHDA and CDR2 SQIVND (reference sequence). The CDR3 coding sequence is TGTGCCAGTAGTAATCCGGGACTCAATCAGCCCCAGCATTTT. The encoded protein is CASSNPGLNQPQHF.

The V call is TRBV7-2, the J call TRBJ1-1; possibly TRBD1 for D (5 bases). Germline V gene data show CDR1 as SGHTA and CDR2 as FQGNSA. V was shortened by 0 bases and J by 8 bases, with 13 bases between the two germline ends. The CDR3 length is 14 residues. This CDR3 reads CASSLAGAVGEAFF. DNA of the CDR3: TGTGCCAGCAGCTTAGCTGGGGCCGTAGGAGAAGCTTTCTTT.

This clone occurred many times. The gene calls are TRBV27 and TRBJ2-1; 8 bases are a match to TRBD1. Germline V gene lookup returns CDR1 MNHEY and CDR2 SMNVEV (reference sequence). This CDR3 is 14 amino acids long. V was clipped by 2 bases and J by 7 bases; unmatched bases: 4. The CDR3 sequence: CASSLGGQGNEQFF. CDR3 in DNA: TGTGCCAGCAGTTTAGGTGGACAGGGTAATGAGCAGTTCTTC.

The table lists this clone with a few counts. As DNA, the CDR3 is TGCGCCAGCAGCCAGGATTACCGGGACAGGGGGCGCGGTTCTTATGGCTACACCTTC. It codes for CASSQDYRDRGRGSYGYTF. The rearrangement uses TRBV4-1 and TRBJ1-2; 12 bases line up with TRBD1. The CDR3 contains 19 residues. In germline, CDR1 is MGHRA, CDR2 YSYEKL. J was trimmed by 5 bases and V by 3 bases; bases with no gene match: 16.